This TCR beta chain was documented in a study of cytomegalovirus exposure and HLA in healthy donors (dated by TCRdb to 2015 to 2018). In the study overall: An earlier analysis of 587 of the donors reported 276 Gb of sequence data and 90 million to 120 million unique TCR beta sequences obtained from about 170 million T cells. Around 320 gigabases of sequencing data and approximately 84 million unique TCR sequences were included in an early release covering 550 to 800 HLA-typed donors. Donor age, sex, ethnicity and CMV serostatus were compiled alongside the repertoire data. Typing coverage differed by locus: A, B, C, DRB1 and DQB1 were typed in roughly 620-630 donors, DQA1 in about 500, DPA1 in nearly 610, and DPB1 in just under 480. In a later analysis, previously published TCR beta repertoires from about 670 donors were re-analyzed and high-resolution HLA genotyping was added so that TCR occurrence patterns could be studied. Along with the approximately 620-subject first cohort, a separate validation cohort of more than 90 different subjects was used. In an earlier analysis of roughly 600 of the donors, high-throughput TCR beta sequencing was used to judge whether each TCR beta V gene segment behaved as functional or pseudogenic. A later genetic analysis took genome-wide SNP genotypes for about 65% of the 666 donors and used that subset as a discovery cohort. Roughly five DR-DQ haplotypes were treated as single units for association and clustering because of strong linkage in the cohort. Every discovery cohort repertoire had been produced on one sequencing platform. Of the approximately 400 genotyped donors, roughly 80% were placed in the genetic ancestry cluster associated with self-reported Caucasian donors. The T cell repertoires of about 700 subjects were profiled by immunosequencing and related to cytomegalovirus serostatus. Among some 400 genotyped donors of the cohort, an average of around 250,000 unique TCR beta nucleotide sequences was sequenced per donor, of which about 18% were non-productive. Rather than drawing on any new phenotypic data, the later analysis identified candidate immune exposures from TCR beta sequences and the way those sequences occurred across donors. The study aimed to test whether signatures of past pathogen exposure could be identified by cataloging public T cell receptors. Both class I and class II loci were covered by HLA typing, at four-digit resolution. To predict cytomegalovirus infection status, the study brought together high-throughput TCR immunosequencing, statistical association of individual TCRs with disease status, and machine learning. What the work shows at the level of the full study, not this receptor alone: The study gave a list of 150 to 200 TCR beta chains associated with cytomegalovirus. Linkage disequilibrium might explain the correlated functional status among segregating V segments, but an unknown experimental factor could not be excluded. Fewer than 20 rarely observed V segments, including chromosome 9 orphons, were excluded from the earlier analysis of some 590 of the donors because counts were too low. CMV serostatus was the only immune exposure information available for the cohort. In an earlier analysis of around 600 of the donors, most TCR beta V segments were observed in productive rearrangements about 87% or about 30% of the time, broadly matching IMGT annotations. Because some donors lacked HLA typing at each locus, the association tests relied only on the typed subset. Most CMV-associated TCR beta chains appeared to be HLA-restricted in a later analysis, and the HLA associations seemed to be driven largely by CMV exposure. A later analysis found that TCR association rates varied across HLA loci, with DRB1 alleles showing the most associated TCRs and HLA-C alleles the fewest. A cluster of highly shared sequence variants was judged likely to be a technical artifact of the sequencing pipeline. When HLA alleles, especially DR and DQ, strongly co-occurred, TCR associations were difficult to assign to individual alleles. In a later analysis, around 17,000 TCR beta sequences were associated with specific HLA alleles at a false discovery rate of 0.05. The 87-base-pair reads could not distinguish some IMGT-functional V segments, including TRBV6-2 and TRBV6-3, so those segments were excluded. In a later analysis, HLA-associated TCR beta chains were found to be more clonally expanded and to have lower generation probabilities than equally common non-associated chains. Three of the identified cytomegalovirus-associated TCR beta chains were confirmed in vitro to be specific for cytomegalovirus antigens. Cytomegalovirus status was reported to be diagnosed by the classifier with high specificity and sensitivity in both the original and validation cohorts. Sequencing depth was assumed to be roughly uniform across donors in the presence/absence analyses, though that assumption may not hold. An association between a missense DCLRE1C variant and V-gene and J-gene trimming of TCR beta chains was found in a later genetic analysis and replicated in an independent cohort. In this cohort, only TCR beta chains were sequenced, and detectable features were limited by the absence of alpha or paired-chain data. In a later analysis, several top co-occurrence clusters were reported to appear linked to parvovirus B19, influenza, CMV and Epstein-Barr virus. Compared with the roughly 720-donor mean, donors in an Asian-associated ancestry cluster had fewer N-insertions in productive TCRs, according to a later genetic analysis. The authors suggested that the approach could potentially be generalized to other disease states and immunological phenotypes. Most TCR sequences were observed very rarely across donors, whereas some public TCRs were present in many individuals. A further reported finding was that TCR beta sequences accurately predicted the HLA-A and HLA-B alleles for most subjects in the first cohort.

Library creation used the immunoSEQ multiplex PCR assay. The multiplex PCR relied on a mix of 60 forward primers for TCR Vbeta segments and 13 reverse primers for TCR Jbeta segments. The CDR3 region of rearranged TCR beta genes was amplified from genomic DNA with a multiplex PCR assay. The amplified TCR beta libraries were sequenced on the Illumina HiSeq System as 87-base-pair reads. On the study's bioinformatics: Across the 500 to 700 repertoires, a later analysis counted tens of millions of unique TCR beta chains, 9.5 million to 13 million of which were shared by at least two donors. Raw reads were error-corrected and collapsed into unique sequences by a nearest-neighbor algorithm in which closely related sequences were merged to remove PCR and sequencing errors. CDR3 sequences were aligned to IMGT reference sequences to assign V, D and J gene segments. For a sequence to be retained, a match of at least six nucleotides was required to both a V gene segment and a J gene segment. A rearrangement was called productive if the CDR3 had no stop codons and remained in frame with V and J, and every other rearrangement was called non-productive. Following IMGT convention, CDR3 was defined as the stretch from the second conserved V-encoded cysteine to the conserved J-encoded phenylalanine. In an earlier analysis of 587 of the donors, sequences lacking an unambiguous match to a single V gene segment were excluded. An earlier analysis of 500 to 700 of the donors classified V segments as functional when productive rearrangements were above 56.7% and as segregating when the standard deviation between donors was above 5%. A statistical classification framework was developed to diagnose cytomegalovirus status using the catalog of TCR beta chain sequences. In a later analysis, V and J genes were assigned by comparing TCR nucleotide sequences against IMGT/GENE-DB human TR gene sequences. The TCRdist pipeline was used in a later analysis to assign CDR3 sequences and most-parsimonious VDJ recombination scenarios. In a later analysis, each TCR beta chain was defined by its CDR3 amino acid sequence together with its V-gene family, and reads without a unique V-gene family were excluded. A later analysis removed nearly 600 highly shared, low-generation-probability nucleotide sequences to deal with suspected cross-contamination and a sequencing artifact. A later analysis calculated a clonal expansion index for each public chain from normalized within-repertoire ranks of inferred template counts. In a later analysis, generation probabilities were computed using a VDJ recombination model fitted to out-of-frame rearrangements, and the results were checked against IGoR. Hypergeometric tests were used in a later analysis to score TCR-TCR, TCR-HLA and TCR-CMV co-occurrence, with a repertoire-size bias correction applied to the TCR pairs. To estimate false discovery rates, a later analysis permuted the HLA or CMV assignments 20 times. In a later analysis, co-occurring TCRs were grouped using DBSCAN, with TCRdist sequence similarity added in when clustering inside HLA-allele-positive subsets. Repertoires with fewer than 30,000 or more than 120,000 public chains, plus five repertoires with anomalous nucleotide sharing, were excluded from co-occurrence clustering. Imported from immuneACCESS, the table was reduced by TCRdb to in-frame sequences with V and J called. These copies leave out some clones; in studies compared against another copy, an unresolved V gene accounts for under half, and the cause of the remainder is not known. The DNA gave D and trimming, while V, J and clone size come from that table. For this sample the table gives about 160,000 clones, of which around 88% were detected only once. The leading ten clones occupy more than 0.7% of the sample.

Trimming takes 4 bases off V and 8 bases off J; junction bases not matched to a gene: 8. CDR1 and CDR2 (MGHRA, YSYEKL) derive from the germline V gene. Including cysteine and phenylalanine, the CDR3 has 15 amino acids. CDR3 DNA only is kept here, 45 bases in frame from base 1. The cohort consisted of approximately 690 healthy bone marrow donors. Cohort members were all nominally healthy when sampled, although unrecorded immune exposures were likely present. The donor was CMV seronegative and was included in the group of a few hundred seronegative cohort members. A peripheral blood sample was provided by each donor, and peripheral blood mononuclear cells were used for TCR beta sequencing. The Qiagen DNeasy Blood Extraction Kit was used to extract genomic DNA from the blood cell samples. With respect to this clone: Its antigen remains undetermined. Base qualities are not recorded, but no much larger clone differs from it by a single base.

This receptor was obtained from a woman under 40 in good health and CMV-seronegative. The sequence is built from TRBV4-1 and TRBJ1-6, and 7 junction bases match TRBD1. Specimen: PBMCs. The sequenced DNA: TGCGCCAGCAGCCCCCAGACAGGGTTGGATTCACCCCTCCACTTT. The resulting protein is CASSPQTGLDSPLHF.